This TCR beta chain was observed in a study of T cells after yellow fever vaccination. Study outcomes and limitations: Primary-vaccination clones mostly resurfaced post-booster (about 95% CD4, around 88% CD8).

V was clipped by 6 bases and J by 10 bases, with 27 bases between them. This CDR3 has 16 residues. Germline CDR1 is MNHEY and CDR2 is SVGEGT. This clonotype was counted only a few times. Its antigen is not identified. TCRdb reanalysed the 5' RACE reads using MiXCR and keeps one entry per CDR3 protein. The sample yields around 330,000 distinct CDR3 sequences, less than 4.5% seen once. Specimen: PBMCs, collected on the day of the yellow fever booster vaccination. The rearrangement uses TRBV6-2 or TRBV6-3 and TRBJ2-5; possible D gene TRBD2, 6 bases. This receptor was identified in a man in his late teens or twenties who received the YFV17D yellow fever vaccine. The CDR3 region is CASRSLGGRGPSIQYF. CDR3 nucleotides: TGTGCCAGCAGGTCTCTGGGGGGAAGGGGCCCAAGCATCCAGTACTTC.